This paragraph covers one TCR beta chain sequence. Its matching antigen is unknown. These data belong to a study of identical twins. Study results and caveats: Fewer insertions marked abundant cord blood beta clonotypes; young adult naive trended weakly, memory not at all. Cross-sectional statistics underpinned the conclusions; the same donors were not followed.

TCRdb recomputed calls from the 5' RACE reads with MiXCR, one row per CDR3 protein. The repertoire holds approximately 700,000 distinct CDR3 sequences, 15% to 20% seen once, with roughly 13% in the top ten. This sample also appeared in a second study, on T cells expressing NK-cell markers. According to that study: The TCR beta repertoires were obtained from sorted CD3+CD56+NKG2C+, CD3+CD56+NKG2C- and CD3+CD56-NKG2C+ T cells.

The source is a woman aged 18-29 years in good health. Sample: PBMCs.

Here the CDR3 DNA reads TGTGCCAGCAGTCCCAGTGGACTAGCGGGAGTCGAGCAGTACTTC. This codes for CASSPSGLAGVEQYF. The genes are TRBV12-3 or TRBV12-4 and TRBJ2-7, with 13 positions matching TRBD2. The CDR3 consists of 15 residues. V was clipped by 5 bases and J by 6 bases; unmatched bases: 7.